This T cell receptor (beta chain) was identified in a study of T cell changes during pregnancy in multiple sclerosis. Germline CDR1 is SGDLS and CDR2 is YYNGEE. The CDR3 is 19 amino acids. V was clipped by 2 bases and J by 1 base; unmatched bases: 11. Clones were sequenced by immunoSEQ multiplex PCR, and TCRdb holds only the in-frame ones, with some missing. Of about 58,000 clones listed, roughly 93% are singletons. The specimen comprised CD8+ T cells from peripheral blood mononuclear cells, sampled in the second trimester of pregnancy. The source is a female donor with multiple sclerosis, enrolled in a pregnancy study. V usage is TRBV9 and J usage is TRBJ2-1; TRBD2 matches 11 bases. CDR3 in amino acids: CASSVGGGLAEGSYNEQFF. The CDR3 nucleotides read TGTGCCAGCAGCGTCGGGGGGGGACTAGCGGAGGGGTCCTACAATGAGCAGTTCTTC.